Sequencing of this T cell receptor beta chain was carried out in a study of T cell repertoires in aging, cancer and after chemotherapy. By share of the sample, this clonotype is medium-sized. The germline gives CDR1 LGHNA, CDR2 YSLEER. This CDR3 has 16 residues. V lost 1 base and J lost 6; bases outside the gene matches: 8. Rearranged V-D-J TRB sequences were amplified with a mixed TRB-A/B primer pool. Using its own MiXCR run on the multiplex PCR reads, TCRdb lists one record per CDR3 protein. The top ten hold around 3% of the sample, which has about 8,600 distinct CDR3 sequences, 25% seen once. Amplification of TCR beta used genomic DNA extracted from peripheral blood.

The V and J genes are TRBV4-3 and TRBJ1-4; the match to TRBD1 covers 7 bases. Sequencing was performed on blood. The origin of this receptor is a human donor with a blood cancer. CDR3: CASSQARGTGDEKLFF. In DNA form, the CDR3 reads TGCGCCAGCAGCCAAGCCCGGGGAACAGGGGATGAAAAACTGTTTTTT.